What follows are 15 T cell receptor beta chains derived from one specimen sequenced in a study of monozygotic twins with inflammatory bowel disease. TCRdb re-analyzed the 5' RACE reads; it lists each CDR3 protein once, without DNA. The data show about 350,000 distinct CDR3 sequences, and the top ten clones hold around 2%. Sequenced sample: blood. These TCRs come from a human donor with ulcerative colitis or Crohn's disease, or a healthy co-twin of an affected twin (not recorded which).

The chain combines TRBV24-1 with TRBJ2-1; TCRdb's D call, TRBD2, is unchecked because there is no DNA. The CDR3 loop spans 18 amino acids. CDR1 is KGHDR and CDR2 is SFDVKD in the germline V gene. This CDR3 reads CATSDRPSGRRSYNEQFF.

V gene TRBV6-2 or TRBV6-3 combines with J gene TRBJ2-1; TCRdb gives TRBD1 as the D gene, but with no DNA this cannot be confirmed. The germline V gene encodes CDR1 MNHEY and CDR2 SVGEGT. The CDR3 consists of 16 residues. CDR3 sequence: CASSSLVSDLENEQFF.

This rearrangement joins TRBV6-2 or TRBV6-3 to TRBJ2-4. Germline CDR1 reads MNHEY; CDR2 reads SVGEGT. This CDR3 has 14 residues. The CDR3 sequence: CASSNGIAKNIQYF.

The CDR3 sequence is CASSSNLSPAFF. The J gene is TRBJ1-1, the V gene TRBV13; TCRdb indicates TRBD1, and absent DNA this call remains unverified. CDR1 and CDR2 (germline): PRHDT, FYEKMQ (reference sequence). The CDR3 has 12 residues.

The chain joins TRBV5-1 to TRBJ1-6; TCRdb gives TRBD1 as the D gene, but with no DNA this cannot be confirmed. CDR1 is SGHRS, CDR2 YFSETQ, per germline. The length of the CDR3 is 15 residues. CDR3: CASSQQPGQNSPLHF.

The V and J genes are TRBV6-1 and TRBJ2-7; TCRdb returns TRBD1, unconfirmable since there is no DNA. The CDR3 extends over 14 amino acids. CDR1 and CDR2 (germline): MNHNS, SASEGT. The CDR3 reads CASSQRLDSYEQYF.

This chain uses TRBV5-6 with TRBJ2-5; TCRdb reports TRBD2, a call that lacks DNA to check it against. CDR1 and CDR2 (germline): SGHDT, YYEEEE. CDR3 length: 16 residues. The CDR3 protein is CASSLPTSGGTKTQYF. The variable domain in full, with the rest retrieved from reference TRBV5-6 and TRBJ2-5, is DAGVTQSPTHLIKTRGQQVTLRCSPKSGHDTVSWYQQALGQGPQFIFQYYEEEERQRGNFPDRFSGHQFPNYSSELNVNALLLGDSALYLCASSLPTSGGTKTQYFGPGTRLLVL.

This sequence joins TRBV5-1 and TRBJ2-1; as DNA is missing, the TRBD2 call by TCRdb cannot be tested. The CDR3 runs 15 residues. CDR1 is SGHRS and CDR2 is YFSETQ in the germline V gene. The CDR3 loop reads CASSGIAGSYNEQFF.

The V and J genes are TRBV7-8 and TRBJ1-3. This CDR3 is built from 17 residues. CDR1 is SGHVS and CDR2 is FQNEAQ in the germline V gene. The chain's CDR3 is CASSPRLTDDSGNTIYF.

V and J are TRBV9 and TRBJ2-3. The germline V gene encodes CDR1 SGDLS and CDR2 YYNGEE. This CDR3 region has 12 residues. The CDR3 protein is CASSVEVAAPDF. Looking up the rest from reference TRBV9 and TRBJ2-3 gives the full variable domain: DSGVTQTPKHLITATGQRVTLRCSPRSGDLSVYWYQQSLDQGLQFLIQYYNGEERAKGNILERFSAQQFPDLHSELNLSSLELGDSALYFCASSVEVAAPDFGPGTRLTVL.

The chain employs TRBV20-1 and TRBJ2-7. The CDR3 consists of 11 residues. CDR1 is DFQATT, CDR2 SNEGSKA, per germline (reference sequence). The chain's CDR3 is CSLDRGYEQYF.

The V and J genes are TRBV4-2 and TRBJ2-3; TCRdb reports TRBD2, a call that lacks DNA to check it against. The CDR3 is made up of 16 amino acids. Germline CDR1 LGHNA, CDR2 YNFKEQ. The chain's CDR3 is CASSQGPSGGADTQYF.

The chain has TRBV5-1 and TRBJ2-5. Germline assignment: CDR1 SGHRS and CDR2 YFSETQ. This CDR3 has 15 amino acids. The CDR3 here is CASGALEQTWETQYF. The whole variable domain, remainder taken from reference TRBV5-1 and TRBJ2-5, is KAGVTQTPRYLIKTRGQQVTLSCSPISGHRSVSWYQQTPGQGLQFLFEYFSETQRNKGNFPGRFSGRQFSNSRSEMNVSTLELGDSALYLCASGALEQTWETQYFGPGTRLLVL.

The CDR3 reads CASSLDHTEVYEQYF. J is TRBJ2-7 and V is TRBV11-2. The germline V gene encodes CDR1 SGHAT and CDR2 FQNNGV. CDR3 length: 15 residues.

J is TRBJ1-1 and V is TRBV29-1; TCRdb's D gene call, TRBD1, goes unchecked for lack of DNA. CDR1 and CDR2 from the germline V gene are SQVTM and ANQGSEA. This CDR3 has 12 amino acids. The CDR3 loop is CSVVIYPAEAFF.